These 5 T cell receptor beta chains were sequenced from one sample in a study of TIL therapy for anti-PD-1-resistant metastatic lung cancer. Time point: pre-treatment sample, taken before nivolumab and TIL therapy. Sequencing used immunoSEQ v3. Profiled with immunoSEQ multiplex PCR; TCRdb holds only in-frame clones, not every one. The data contain approximately 45,000 clones, around 80% of them singletons. Source: blood, taken at baseline. All receptors derive from a man between 65 and 85 years old with non-small cell lung cancer.

In its sample, this clone was seen once. The chain carries TRBV5-1 and TRBJ2-1; D is possibly TRBD1 (5 bases). The CDR3 is 16 amino acids. Per germline, CDR1 SGHRS and CDR2 YFSETQ. V dropped 5 bases and J dropped 0 bases, with 15 bases sitting between them. The CDR3 coding sequence is TGCGCCAGCAGGTTGACAGCGATGAGCTCCTACAATGAGCAGTTCTTC. This encodes CASRLTAMSSYNEQFF.

This clone came up a few times. This chain connects TRBV30 to TRBJ1-1; maybe TRBD1 (5 bases). This CDR3 spans 17 amino acids. Germline V gene sequence: CDR1 GTSNPN, CDR2 SVGIG (reference sequence). Between the trimmed V and J ends, which lost 2 bases and 7 bases, there was a span of 26 bases. CDR3 nucleotides: TGTGCCTGGAGTCCCCCCACACACACGGCCTGGGGGAGTGAAGCTTTCTTT. The encoded protein is CAWSPPTHTAWGSEAFF.

A word on this clone: Other DNA sequences in this specimen translate into the identical CDR3. The chain carries TRBV10-3 and TRBJ1-1; D may be TRBD1 (5 bases). The CDR3 extends over 14 amino acids. CDR1 ENHRY and CDR2 SYGVKD come from the germline V gene. The V end lost 5 bases, the J end lost 1 base, and 11 bases lay between the germline ends. The CDR3, as DNA: TGTGCCATCAGTCCCCTGGGGGGGAACACTGAAGCTTTCTTT. Amino acid sequence: CAISPLGGNTEAFF.

The table lists this clone with a count of one. J is TRBJ2-7 and V is TRBV2, with 13 bases identical to TRBD2. V shed 7 bases and J 6 bases; nucleotides not matched to a gene: 3. CDR1 is SNHLY and CDR2 is FYNNEI in the germline V gene. CDR3 length: 13 amino acids. DNA of the CDR3: TGTGCCAGCAACGGACTAGCGGGAGTCGAGCAGTACTTC. Amino acids: CASNGLAGVEQYF.

This chain joins TRBV5-1 and TRBJ2-7, with 10 bases fitting TRBD2. The CDR3 extends over 15 amino acids. Germline lookup yields CDR1 SGHRS and CDR2 YFSETQ. J lost 4 bases, V lost 2 bases, and 6 bases had no gene match. In nucleotides, the CDR3 is TGCGCCAGCAGCTTAAAAGCGGGAGGGCTATACGAGCAGTACTTC. It encodes CASSLKAGGLYEQYF.